This TCR beta chain is drawn from a study of blood T cells in healthy people across ages. Germline trimming cut 6 bases from V and 7 bases from J; bases unmatched to any gene: 6. CDR3 length equals 13 residues. Through a sample-barcoded 5' primer and a J-beta primer mix, a second PCR was run for about 6 to 11 cycles. The template-switch adaptor, which had 12 random nucleotides, put a tag on each cDNA molecule. Each CDR3 protein gets one entry after TCRdb re-called the 5' RACE reads with MiXCR. The table lists approximately 690,000 distinct CDR3 sequences, approximately 50% of them singletons. V usage is TRBV12-3 or TRBV12-4 and J usage is TRBJ1-2, with TRBD1 matching 9 bases. This TCR was recovered from a man in his fifties or sixties in good health. What was sequenced was blood. The chain's CDR3 is CASRGTGNGGYTF. CDR3 nucleotides: TGTGCCAGCAGAGGGACAGGGAATGGTGGCTACACCTTC.